Given below is one T cell receptor beta chain in context. The record originates from a study of technical replicates of blood from a few donors. Sequenced by immunoSEQ multiplex PCR; TCRdb stores in-frame clones only, minus some. The repertoire holds tens of thousands of clones, with roughly 96% as singletons. The CDR3 covers 17 residues. Trimming removed 4 bases from V and 8 bases from J; junction bases left unmatched: 12. Germline V CDR1 and CDR2: SGHRS, YFSETQ. This rearrangement joins TRBV5-1 to TRBJ2-1; the match to TRBD2 covers 13 bases. The sequence derives from a human donor in good health. Source material: T cells isolated from PBMCs. The CDR3 sequence is CASSRGLAGAPSDEQFF. The CDR3 nucleotides are TGCGCCAGCAGCCGAGGACTAGCGGGGGCCCCCAGCGATGAGCAGTTCTTC.